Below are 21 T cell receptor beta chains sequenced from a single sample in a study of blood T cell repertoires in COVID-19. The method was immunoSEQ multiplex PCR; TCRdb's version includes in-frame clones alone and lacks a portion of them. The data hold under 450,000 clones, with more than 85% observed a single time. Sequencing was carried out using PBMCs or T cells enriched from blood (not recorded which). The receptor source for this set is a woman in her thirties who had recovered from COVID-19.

For the CDR3, the DNA is TGTGCCAGCAGTTTATCGGCCGACTCTGGGGCCAACGTCCTGACTTTC. Translated: CASSLSADSGANVLTF. This chain joins TRBV27 and TRBJ2-6; no reliable D call. Germline V gene sequence: CDR1 MNHEY, CDR2 SMNVEV (reference sequence). This CDR3 is built from 16 residues. Trimming removed 0 bases at V and 0 bases at J, with 6 bases between.

CDR3 region: CASSWQAGIYGYTF. The CDR3 DNA is TGTGCCAGCAGCTGGCAGGCGGGGATCTATGGCTACACCTTC. The V call is TRBV2, the J call TRBJ1-2; D remains unclear. The CDR3 sequence is 14 residues long. The V and J ends lost 6 bases and 4 bases respectively, with 15 bases between them. Germline CDR1 SNHLY, CDR2 FYNNEI.

The CDR3 DNA is TGCGCCAGCAGCTTGTCCGCGATGGAGCAAGAGACCCAGTACTTC. Protein sequence: CASSLSAMEQETQYF. The J gene is TRBJ2-5, the V gene TRBV5-1; no firm D call. The CDR3 totals 15 residues. The V gene lost 1 base and the J gene lost 2 bases, with 12 bases spanning the gap. In germline, CDR1 is SGHRS, CDR2 YFSETQ. The variable domain in full, completed from reference TRBV5-1 and TRBJ2-5, reads KAGVTQTPRYLIKTRGQQVTLSCSPISGHRSVSWYQQTPGQGLQFLFEYFSETQRNKGNFPGRFSGRQFSNSRSEMNVSTLELGDSALYLCASSLSAMEQETQYFGPGTRLLVL.

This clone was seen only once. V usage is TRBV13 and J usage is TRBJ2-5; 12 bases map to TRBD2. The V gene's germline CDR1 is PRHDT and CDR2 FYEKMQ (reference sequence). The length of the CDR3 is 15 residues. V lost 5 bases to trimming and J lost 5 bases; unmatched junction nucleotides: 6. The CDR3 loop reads CASSPGLAGGETQYF. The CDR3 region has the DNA TGTGCCAGCAGCCCGGGACTAGCGGGTGGGGAGACCCAGTACTTC.

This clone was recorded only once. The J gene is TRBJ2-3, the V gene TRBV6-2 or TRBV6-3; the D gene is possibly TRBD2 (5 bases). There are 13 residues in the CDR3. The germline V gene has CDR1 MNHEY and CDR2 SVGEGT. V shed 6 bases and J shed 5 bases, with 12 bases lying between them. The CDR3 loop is CASSGLIEDTQYF. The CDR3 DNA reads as TGTGCCAGCAGCGGACTTATCGAAGATACGCAGTATTTT.

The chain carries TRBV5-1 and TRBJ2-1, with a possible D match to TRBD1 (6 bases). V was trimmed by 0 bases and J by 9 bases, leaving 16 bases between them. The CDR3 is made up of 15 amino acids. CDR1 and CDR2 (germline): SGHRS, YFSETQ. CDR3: CASSLVPGQGIEQFF. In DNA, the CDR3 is TGCGCCAGCAGCTTGGTTCCGGGACAAGGAATTGAGCAGTTCTTC.

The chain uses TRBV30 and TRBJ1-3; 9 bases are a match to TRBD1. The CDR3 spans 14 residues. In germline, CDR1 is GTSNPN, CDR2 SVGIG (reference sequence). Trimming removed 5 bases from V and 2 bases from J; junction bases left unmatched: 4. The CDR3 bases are TGTGCCTGGGCAGACAGGGGGGCTGGAAACACCATATATTTT. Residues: CAWADRGAGNTIYF. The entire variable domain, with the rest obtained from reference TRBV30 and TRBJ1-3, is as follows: SQTIHQWPATLVQPVGSPLSLECTVEGTSNPNLYWYRQAAGRGLQLLFYSVGIGQISSEVPQNLSASRPQDRQFILSSKKLLLSDSGFYLCAWADRGAGNTIYFGEGSWLTVV.

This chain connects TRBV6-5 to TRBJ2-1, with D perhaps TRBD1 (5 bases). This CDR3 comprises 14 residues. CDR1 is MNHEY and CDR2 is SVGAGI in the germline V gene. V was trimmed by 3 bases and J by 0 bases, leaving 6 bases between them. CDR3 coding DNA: TGTGCCAGCAGTTATGACAGCTCCTACAATGAGCAGTTCTTC. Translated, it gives CASSYDSSYNEQFF.

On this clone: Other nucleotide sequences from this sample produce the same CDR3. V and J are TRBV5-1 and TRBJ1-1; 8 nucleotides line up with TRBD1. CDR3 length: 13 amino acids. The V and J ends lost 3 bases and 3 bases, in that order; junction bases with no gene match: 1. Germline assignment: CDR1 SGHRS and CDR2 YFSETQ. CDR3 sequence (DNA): TGCGCCAGCAGCTACAGGGGGGACACTGAAGCTTTCTTT. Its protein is CASSYRGDTEAFF.

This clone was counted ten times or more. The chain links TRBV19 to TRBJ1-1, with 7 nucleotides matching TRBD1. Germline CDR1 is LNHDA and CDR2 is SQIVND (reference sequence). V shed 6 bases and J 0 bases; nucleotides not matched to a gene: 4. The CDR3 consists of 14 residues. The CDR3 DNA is TGTGCCAGTAGCTCCAGGGGGATGAACACTGAAGCTTTCTTT. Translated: CASSSRGMNTEAFF. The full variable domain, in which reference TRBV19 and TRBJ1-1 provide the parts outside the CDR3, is DGGITQSPKYLFRKEGQNVTLSCEQNLNHDAMYWYRQDPGQGLRLIYYSQIVNDFQKGDIAEGYSVSREKKESFPLTVTSAQKNPTAFYLCASSSRGMNTEAFFGQGTRLTVV.

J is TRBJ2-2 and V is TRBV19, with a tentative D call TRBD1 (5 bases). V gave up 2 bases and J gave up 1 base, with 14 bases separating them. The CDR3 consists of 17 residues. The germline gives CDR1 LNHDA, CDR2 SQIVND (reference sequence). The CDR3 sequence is CASSIRGVQGNTGELFF. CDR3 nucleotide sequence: TGTGCCAGTAGTATAAGAGGCGTGCAGGGGAACACCGGGGAGCTGTTTTTT.

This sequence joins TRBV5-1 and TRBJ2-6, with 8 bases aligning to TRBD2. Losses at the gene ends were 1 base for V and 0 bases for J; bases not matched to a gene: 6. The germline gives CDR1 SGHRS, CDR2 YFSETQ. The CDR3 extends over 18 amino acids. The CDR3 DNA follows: TGCGCCAGCAGCTTGCGGCGGGGGGTCCTCTCTGGGGCCAACGTCCTGACTTTC. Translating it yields CASSLRRGVLSGANVLTF.

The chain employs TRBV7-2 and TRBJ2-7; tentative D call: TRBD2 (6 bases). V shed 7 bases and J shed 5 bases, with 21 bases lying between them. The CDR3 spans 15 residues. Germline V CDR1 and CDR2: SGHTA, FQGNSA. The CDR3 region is CASTIPQETRNEQYF. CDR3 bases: TGTGCCAGCACCATCCCCCAGGAGACTAGAAACGAGCAGTACTTC.

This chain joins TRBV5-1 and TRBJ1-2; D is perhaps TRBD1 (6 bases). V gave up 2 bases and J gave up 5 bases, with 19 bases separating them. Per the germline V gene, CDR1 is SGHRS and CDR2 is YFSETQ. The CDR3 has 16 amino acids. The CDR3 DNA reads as TGCGCCAGCAGCTTCCACAATGACTGGACAGAGTATGGCTACACCTTC. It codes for CASSFHNDWTEYGYTF.

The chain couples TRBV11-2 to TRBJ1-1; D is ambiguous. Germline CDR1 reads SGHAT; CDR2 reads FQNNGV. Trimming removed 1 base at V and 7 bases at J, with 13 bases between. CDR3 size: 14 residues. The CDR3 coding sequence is TGTGCCAGCAGCTTAGGCCAGACAAATAATGAAGCTTTCTTT. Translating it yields CASSLGQTNNEAFF.

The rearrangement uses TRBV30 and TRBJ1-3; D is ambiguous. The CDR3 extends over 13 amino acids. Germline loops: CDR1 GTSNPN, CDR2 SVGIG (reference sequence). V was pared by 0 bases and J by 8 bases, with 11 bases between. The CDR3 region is CAWSVRVRDTIYF. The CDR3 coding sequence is TGTGCCTGGAGTGTCCGGGTCCGGGACACCATATATTTT.

CDR3 DNA: TGTGCCAGCACCGGCGGGGGGGAGGGAGAGACCCAGTACTTC. The encoded protein is CASTGGGEGETQYF. The chain links TRBV6-5 to TRBJ2-5; TRBD2 matches at 9 bases. The V segment lost 7 bases and the J segment 4 bases; nucleotides outside the gene matches: 7. Germline lookup yields CDR1 MNHEY and CDR2 SVGAGI. The CDR3 runs 14 residues.

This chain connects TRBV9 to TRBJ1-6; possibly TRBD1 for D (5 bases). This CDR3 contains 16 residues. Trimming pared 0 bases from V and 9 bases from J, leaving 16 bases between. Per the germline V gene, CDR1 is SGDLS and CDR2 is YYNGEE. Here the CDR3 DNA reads TGTGCCAGCAGCGTAGAAGCTGAAGGGGTTCTTTCACCCCTCCACTTT. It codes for CASSVEAEGVLSPLHF.

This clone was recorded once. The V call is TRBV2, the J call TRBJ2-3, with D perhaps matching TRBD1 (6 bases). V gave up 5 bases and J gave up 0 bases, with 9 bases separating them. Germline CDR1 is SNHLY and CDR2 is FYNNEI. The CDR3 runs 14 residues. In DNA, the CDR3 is TGTGCCAGCAGTAACGGACAGAGCACAGATACGCAGTATTTT. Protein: CASSNGQSTDTQYF.

The CDR3 bases are TGTGCCAGTAGCGGACAGTCCTCTTACGAGCAGTACTTC. Translation gives CASSGQSSYEQYF. V and J are TRBV19 and TRBJ2-7; possible D gene TRBD1, 6 bases. V lost 6 bases to trimming and J lost 4 bases, with 13 bases between them. Germline V gives CDR1 LNHDA, CDR2 SQIVND (reference sequence). This CDR3 contains 13 residues.

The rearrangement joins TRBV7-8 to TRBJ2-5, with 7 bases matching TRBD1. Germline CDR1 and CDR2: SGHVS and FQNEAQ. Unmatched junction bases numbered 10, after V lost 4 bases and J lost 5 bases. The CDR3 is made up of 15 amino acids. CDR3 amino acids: CASSWDQDREETQYF. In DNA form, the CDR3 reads TGTGCCAGCAGCTGGGACCAAGACAGGGAGGAGACCCAGTACTTC. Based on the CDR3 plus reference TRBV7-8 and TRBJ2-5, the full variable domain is GAGVSQSPRYKVAKRGQDVALRCDPISGHVSLFWYQQALGQGPEFLTYFQNEAQLDKSGLPSDRFFAERPEGSVSTLKIQRTQQEDSAVYLCASSWDQDREETQYFGPGTRLLVL.